This paragraph reports one T cell receptor (beta chain). Its antigen remains unidentified. Using immunoSEQ multiplex PCR, the repertoire was profiled, and TCRdb retains in-frame clones only, with some absent. The table records some 62,000 clones, around four fifths of them present only once. This specimen belongs to a study of a mutant IDH1 vaccine in newly diagnosed glioma. Study details: Every participant had undergone radiotherapy, temozolomide, or both before, and most underwent both.

As to time point: week 47, end of study. Doses of 300 ug of mutant IDH1 20-mer peptide were given with topical imiquimod. The TCR was taken from a man between 25 and 39 years old with glioma. Source: PBMCs, taken from a glioma patient whose treatment included an IDH1 peptide vaccine.

In DNA form, the CDR3 reads TGTGCCAGCAGGGTTACAGGGAACACCGGGGAGCTGTTTTTT. It encodes CASRVTGNTGELFF. This chain links TRBV6-5 with TRBJ2-2, with D tentatively TRBD1 (5 bases). The CDR3 has 14 amino acids. Germline assignment: CDR1 MNHEY and CDR2 SVGAGI. V lost 6 bases, J lost 1 base, and 9 bases lay in between.